The sequence of this T cell receptor (beta chain) was determined in a study of OX40 agonist ivuxolimab in advanced cancers. Study as a whole: Patients received intravenous ivuxolimab every 2 weeks at 0.01 to 10 mg/kg. Eligibility rules accepted prior anti-PD-1, anti-PD-L1 or anti-CTLA-4 therapy, and roughly 40% had some.

Study-level results: Mean expanded clone counts were higher in CD8+ than CD4+ T cells. At 0.1 to 3.0 mg/kg and by week 6, clonal expansion occurred in CD4+ and CD8+ blood T cells.

The length of the CDR3 is 16 residues. V lost 0 bases, J lost 5 bases, and 9 bases stayed unmatched. The germline CDR1 and CDR2 sequences are SGHRS and YFSETQ. This clone showed up just once. The antigen remains unidentified. Profiling relied on immunoSEQ multiplex PCR, and the TCRdb table lists in-frame clones only, not all of them. The sample shows under 70,000 clones, about nine tenths of them seen only once. Specimen: CD4+ or CD8+ T cells sorted from blood, collected in a trial of the OX40 agonist ivuxolimab. The genes are TRBV5-1 and TRBJ1-2; the match to TRBD1 covers 8 bases. The TCR comes from an adult with an advanced solid tumor such as melanoma, head and neck, liver or kidney cancer. CDR3 sequence reads: CASSLGFGTGTYGYTF. DNA for the CDR3: TGCGCCAGCAGCTTGGGATTCGGGACAGGAACATATGGCTACACCTTC.